One sample yielded the 13 T cell receptor beta chains listed below, sequenced in a study of identical twins. TCRdb re-called the 5' RACE reads through MiXCR, storing one row per CDR3 protein. The repertoire consists of some 900,000 distinct CDR3 sequences, with about 12% occurring once and the leading ten covering around 1.5%. This sample was also put to use in a study of yellow fever vaccine responses in identical twins.

The specimen sequenced was PBMCs. The receptors were gathered from a young woman in good health.

Many counts were recorded for this clonotype. The chain recombines TRBV6-5 with TRBJ1-5; no clear D gene. This CDR3 contains 16 residues. Germline CDR1 reads MNHEY; CDR2 reads SVGAGI. Trimming cost V 0 bases and J 2 bases, with 11 bases left between them. The CDR3 DNA reads as TGTGCCAGCAGTTACTCGGGAGCCGGGGGCAATCAGCCCCAGCATTTT. Translated, it gives CASSYSGAGGNQPQHF.

The table lists this clonotype with a few counts. This chain links TRBV7-6 with TRBJ2-7; 7 bases line up with TRBD1. There are 13 residues in the CDR3. Unmatched junction bases numbered 4, after V lost 5 bases and J lost 3 bases. The germline gives CDR1 SGHVS, CDR2 FNYEAQ. CDR3 region: CASSRGQYYEQYF. CDR3 sequence (DNA): TGTGCCAGCAGCCGGGGACAGTACTACGAGCAGTACTTC. Based on the CDR3 plus reference TRBV7-6 and TRBJ2-7, the full variable domain is GAGVSQSPRYKVTKRGQDVALRCDPISGHVSLYWYRQALGQGPEFLTYFNYEAQQDKSGLPNDRFSAERPEGSISTLTIQRTEQRDSAMYRCASSRGQYYEQYFGPGTRLTVT.

This clonotype has a handful of counts. The chain uses TRBV11-2 and TRBJ2-2; maybe TRBD2 (6 bases). V shed 5 bases and J shed 6 bases, with 16 bases lying between them. This CDR3 contains 15 residues. The germline V gene has CDR1 SGHAT and CDR2 FQNNGV. Here the CDR3 reads CASSHPDRRAGELFF. The CDR3 DNA is TGTGCCAGCAGCCACCCCGATAGGAGGGCCGGGGAGCTGTTTTTT.

This clonotype was seen ten or more times. The rearrangement joins TRBV4-1 to TRBJ2-1, with unresolved D. This CDR3 region has 15 residues. Trimming removed 1 base from V and 2 bases from J, with 9 bases in between. Germline V lookup: CDR1 MGHRA, CDR2 YSYEKL. CDR3 DNA: TGCGCCAGCAGCCAAGGTCTAGGTACCTACAATGAGCAGTTCTTC. Translated, it gives CASSQGLGTYNEQFF.

The chain is built from TRBV6-5 and TRBJ1-1; D remains ambiguous. The CDR3 runs 14 residues. Germline V lookup: CDR1 MNHEY, CDR2 SVGAGI. With 2 bases removed from V and 1 base from J, the gap between germline ends came to 8 bases. The CDR3 is CASSYKARNTEAFF. For the CDR3, the DNA is TGTGCCAGCAGTTACAAGGCAAGGAACACTGAAGCTTTCTTT.

This chain connects TRBV7-8 to TRBJ1-4; 9 bases agree with TRBD1. J lost 0 bases, V lost 6 bases, and 2 bases had no gene match. The germline CDR1 and CDR2 sequences are SGHVS and FQNEAQ. The CDR3 is 15 residues long. CDR3 sequence: CASRGQGTTNEKLFF. The DNA for the CDR3 is TGTGCCAGCAGAGGACAGGGGACAACTAATGAAAAACTGTTTTTT.

In this sample, this clonotype turned up a few times. J is TRBJ2-5 and V is TRBV21-1; the table gives TRBD1 as D, unverified against the DNA. TRBV21-1 is termed a pseudogene. The CDR3 has 15 residues. DNA for the CDR3: TGTGCCAGCAGCAAAACCCAAACAGGGGGGGAGACCCAGTACTTC. As protein: CASSKTQTGGETQYF.

This chain connects TRBV27 to TRBJ1-6, with a possible D match to TRBD1 (6 bases). The CDR3 has 17 residues. Per the germline V gene, CDR1 is MNHEY and CDR2 is SMNVEV (reference sequence). The V end was cut by 4 bases, the J end by 7 bases, with 20 bases between. The CDR3 loop is CASSSPQGRGGNSPLHF. The DNA for the CDR3 is TGTGCCAGCAGTTCCCCCCAGGGGAGGGGTGGGAATTCACCCCTCCACTTT.

Many counts were recorded for this clonotype. The V gene is TRBV12-3 or TRBV12-4, the J gene TRBJ2-4; no clear D gene. CDR3 length: 15 amino acids. The DNA of the CDR3 is TGTGCAACGCAAAAGGATGACTTAGCCAAAAACATTCAGTACTTC. As protein: CATQKDDLAKNIQYF.

This clonotype has just a few counts. The CDR3 loop is CASSYLWAPLHF. CDR3 sequence (DNA): TGTGCCAGCAGTTACCTATGGGCACCCCTCCACTTT. V gene TRBV12-3 or TRBV12-4 combines with J gene TRBJ1-6, with D hard to call. The CDR3 has 12 residues. Trimming removed 4 bases at V and 11 bases at J, with 9 bases between.

This clonotype was found many times. The rearrangement uses TRBV15 and TRBJ1-6; D is possibly TRBD1 (5 bases). The V gene lost 3 bases and the J gene lost 3 bases, with 12 bases spanning the gap. CDR3 length: 16 residues. Per germline, CDR1 LNHNV and CDR2 YYDKDF (reference sequence). CDR3 region: CATSSRGGIYNSPLHF. CDR3 DNA: TGTGCCACCAGCAGTCGCGGGGGGATCTATAATTCACCCCTCCACTTT.

CDR3 sequence reads: CASSVDTGNSPLHF. CDR3 DNA: TGTGCCAGCAGCGTAGACACTGGAAATTCACCCCTCCACTTT. This chain uses TRBV9 with TRBJ1-6; no firm D call. V was clipped by 0 bases and J by 7 bases, with 8 bases between them. Germline CDR1 reads SGDLS; CDR2 reads YYNGEE. CDR3 length: 14 residues.

This clonotype has more than one count but fewer than ten. The chain links TRBV12-3 or TRBV12-4 to TRBJ2-5; TRBD2 agrees at 7 bases. V dropped 9 bases and J dropped 4; count of bases not matched to a gene: 11. This CDR3 is 14 amino acids long. The CDR3 reads CARPPWGGRETQYF. The DNA for the CDR3 is TGTGCCAGGCCCCCGTGGGGAGGGCGAGAGACCCAGTACTTC.